The source of this T cell receptor (beta chain) is a study of T cell responses to AZD1222 COVID-19 vaccine. The study's findings and limits: At baseline, just 5 or 6 AZD1222 recipients tested seropositive. Repertoire sampling was restricted to post-peak T cell response timepoints. Donors, mostly white British, included more females; clonal diversity was possibly underestimated.

On this clone: Its specificity is unknown.

The V end lost 6 bases, the J end lost 3 bases, and 15 bases lay between the germline ends. The CDR3 has 14 amino acids. Germline V gene lookup returns CDR1 MDHEN and CDR2 SYDVKM. Generated by immunoSEQ multiplex PCR, the TCRdb table keeps only in-frame clones and is missing some. Among 79,000 or so clones listed, 65% to 80% were seen once. Sequencing was performed on peripheral blood, taken 28 days after the second dose of the MenACWY control vaccine. The clonotype comes from an adult who received the MenACWY meningococcal vaccine as a control. This rearrangement joins TRBV28 to TRBJ2-7, with TRBD2 as a possible D gene (5 bases). The CDR3 DNA follows: TGTGCCAGCAGGCCGGTCGACGGGAACTACGAGCAGTACTTC. This codes for CASRPVDGNYEQYF. Full variable domain (outside the CDR3, taken from reference TRBV28 and TRBJ2-7): DVKVTQSSRYLVKRTGEKVFLECVQDMDHENMFWYRQDPGLGLRLIYFSYDVKMKEKGDIPEGYSVSREKKERFSLILESASTNQTSMYLCASRPVDGNYEQYFGPGTRLTVT.